These 27 T cell receptor beta chains share one sample of origin, sequenced in a study of neurological immune-mediated disorders. Each CDR3 protein is one row after TCRdb ran MiXCR on the 5' RACE reads. This table has over 25,000 distinct CDR3 sequences, around 12% appearing once. The sample was PBMCs. Receptors originate from a man aged 60-69 years in good health.

To note about this clonotype: Relative to the germline gene, one junction end is altered; a read error may explain this. The chain carries TRBV12-5 and TRBJ1-2; no reliable D call. CDR1 is LGHNT, CDR2 FRNRAP, per germline. This CDR3 has 16 amino acids. CDR3 residues: CDSGLVVSFLVNGYTF. In DNA, the CDR3 is TGTGATAGTGGTTTGGTAGTGTCGTTTTTGGTAAATGGCTACACCTTT.

Ten or more counts support this clonotype. V usage is TRBV3-1 and J usage is TRBJ1-1, with 8 bases matching TRBD1. This CDR3 is 16 amino acids long. J gave up 4 bases and V 4 bases, and 11 bases lay outside the gene matches. CDR1 and CDR2 from the germline V gene are LGHDT and YNNKEL (reference sequence). The CDR3 coding sequence is TGTGCCAGCAGCCGCAATTATGGACAGGGAGGCACTGAAGCTTTCTTT. It codes for CASSRNYGQGGTEAFF.

This clonotype was observed many times. V gene TRBV3-1 combines with J gene TRBJ2-3, with D possibly being TRBD2 (6 bases). The CDR3 consists of 15 residues. V was cut by 5 bases and J by 2 bases, with 14 bases left in between. Per the germline V gene, CDR1 is LGHDT and CDR2 is YNNKEL (reference sequence). CDR3 DNA sequence: TGTGCCAGCAGCAGGGACTTGCGATACACAGATACGCAGTATTTT. Its protein product is CASSRDLRYTDTQYF.

The chain links TRBV10-3 to TRBJ2-1; 7 bases agree with TRBD1. CDR1 is ENHRY and CDR2 is SYGVKD in the germline V gene. CDR3 length equals 14 residues. Germline trimming cut 6 bases from V and 4 bases from J; bases unmatched to any gene: 6. This CDR3 reads CAIRTGTEYNEQFF. The CDR3 nucleotides are TGTGCCATCAGGACCGGGACAGAATACAATGAGCAGTTCTTC.

This clonotype was seen at least ten times. Relative to the germline gene, one junction end is altered; a read error may explain this. This chain uses TRBV7-7 with TRBJ2-2; possible D gene TRBD2, 6 bases. CDR3 length: 13 residues. Germline values: CDR1 SSHAT, CDR2 FNYEAQ (reference sequence). The CDR3 reads CASSSSEGGELFF. CDR3 in DNA: TGTGCTAGCAGCTCCTCGGAGGGCGGGGAGCTGTTTTTT.

This clonotype was found many times. This chain joins TRBV5-1 and TRBJ2-3; possibly TRBD1 for D (6 bases). Germline CDR1 SGHRS, CDR2 YFSETQ. The CDR3 is made up of 14 amino acids. V shed 0 bases and J shed 6 bases, with 11 bases lying between them. This chain's CDR3 is CASSLGTEGDTQYF. In nucleotides, the CDR3 is TGCGCCAGCAGCTTGGGGACAGAGGGGGATACGCAGTATTTT.

At least ten counts were recorded for this clonotype. V usage is TRBV5-1 and J usage is TRBJ2-1; 8 nucleotides match TRBD1. The CDR3 consists of 16 residues. CDR1 is SGHRS and CDR2 is YFSETQ in the germline V gene. Losses at the gene ends were 0 bases for V and 2 bases for J; bases not matched to a gene: 4. In DNA, the CDR3 is TGCGCCAGCAGCTTGGATGGACAGGGACCCTACAATGAGCAGTTCTTC. As protein: CASSLDGQGPYNEQFF.

This clonotype was observed at least ten times. The chain combines TRBV20-1 with TRBJ2-2; no reliable D call. V dropped 0 bases and J dropped 1 base, with 9 bases sitting between them. Germline lookup yields CDR1 DFQATT and CDR2 SNEGSKA (reference sequence). The CDR3 extends over 15 amino acids. Here the CDR3 DNA reads TGCAGTGCTAGAGATCCCCGGAGGAACACCGGGGAGCTGTTTTTT. As protein: CSARDPRRNTGELFF.

This clonotype was counted many times. The genes are TRBV20-1 and TRBJ1-1; the match to TRBD1 covers 10 bases. V was clipped by 6 bases and J by 1 base; unmatched bases: 11. Looked up from germline, CDR1 is DFQATT and CDR2 is SNEGSKA (reference sequence). The CDR3 consists of 16 residues. The CDR3: CSASQDRGFWNTEAFF. The CDR3 DNA reads TGCAGTGCGAGTCAGGACAGGGGGTTTTGGAACACTGAAGCTTTCTTT.

This clonotype was recorded many times. The chain couples TRBV3-1 to TRBJ2-1; a weak D match, TRBD2 (5 bases). V lost 1 base to trimming and J lost 7 bases, with 11 bases between them. The V gene's germline CDR1 is LGHDT and CDR2 YNNKEL (reference sequence). The CDR3 is 14 amino acids. The CDR3 DNA sequence: TGTGCCAGCAGCCAAGGGTACCAGCGGAATGAGCAGTTCTTC. As protein: CASSQGYQRNEQFF.

There are many counts of this clonotype. The rearrangement joins TRBV18 to TRBJ1-5; TRBD1 might be the D (6 bases). Germline V gene data show CDR1 as KGHSH and CDR2 as LQKENI. This CDR3 spans 13 amino acids. The V gene lost 6 bases and the J gene lost 3 bases, with 9 bases spanning the gap. CDR3 in DNA: TGTGCCAGCTCTAGGGACACCAATCAGCCCCAGCATTTT. Protein: CASSRDTNQPQHF.

The sample holds many counts of this clonotype. The J gene is TRBJ2-3, the V gene TRBV2; 7 bases line up with TRBD2. This CDR3 contains 18 residues. CDR1 and CDR2 from the germline V gene are SNHLY and FYNNEI. V was pared by 5 bases and J by 2 bases, with 16 bases of the junction left unmatched. The CDR3 reads CASSPRGRERLNTDTQYF. CDR3 sequence (DNA): TGTGCCAGCAGTCCGAGAGGGAGGGAACGGTTGAACACAGATACGCAGTATTTT.

This clonotype has ten or more counts. The chain carries TRBV7-6 and TRBJ2-1; 9 bases are a match to TRBD1. Germline-derived CDR1 and CDR2 are SGHVS and FNYEAQ. V lost 5 bases and J lost 6; bases outside the gene matches: 8. The CDR3 sequence is 15 residues long. CDR3 loop: CASSESGTGPNEQFF. The CDR3 bases are TGTGCCAGCAGCGAGTCCGGGACAGGGCCCAATGAGCAGTTCTTC.

The chain joins TRBV7-8 to TRBJ2-5; unclear D gene. V lost 10 bases, J lost 2 bases, and 14 bases lay in between. The CDR3 contains 13 residues. The V gene's germline CDR1 is SGHVS and CDR2 FQNEAQ. The CDR3 reads CATDPYLQETQYF. CDR3 coding DNA: TGTGCCACGGACCCCTACTTGCAAGAGACCCAGTACTTC.

This clonotype showed up many times. The rearrangement joins TRBV28 to TRBJ2-7; D unresolved. The CDR3 covers 14 residues. The V gene lost 8 bases and the J gene lost 12 bases, with 26 bases spanning the gap. Per the germline V gene, CDR1 is MDHEN and CDR2 is SYDVKM. CDR3 residues: CASPPPGETTPAYF. The CDR3 region has the DNA TGTGCCAGCCCACCTCCTGGCGAGACCACTCCCGCGTACTTC. Using reference TRBV28 and TRBJ2-7 for the parts outside the CDR3, the full variable domain is DVKVTQSSRYLVKRTGEKVFLECVQDMDHENMFWYRQDPGLGLRLIYFSYDVKMKEKGDIPEGYSVSREKKERFSLILESASTNQTSMYLCASPPPGETTPAYFGPGTRLTVT.

This clonotype has at least ten counts. The rearrangement joins TRBV28 to TRBJ1-5; 8 nucleotides agree with TRBD1. Germline CDR1 and CDR2: MDHEN and SYDVKM. V shed 6 bases, J shed 3 bases, and the junction held 10 bases outside the gene matches. The length of the CDR3 is 16 residues. CDR3 amino acids: CASSFSTGAYNQPQHF. CDR3 in DNA: TGTGCCAGCAGCTTCTCGACAGGGGCCTACAATCAGCCCCAGCATTTT.

This clonotype rates as medium-sized. This chain links TRBV28 with TRBJ2-3, with TRBD1 identical over 9 bases. This CDR3 has 15 residues. Trimming cost V 5 bases and J 4 bases; bases outside gene matches: 7. Germline loops: CDR1 MDHEN, CDR2 SYDVKM. The CDR3 loop reads CASSEGQGFSDTQYF. The CDR3, as DNA: TGTGCCAGCAGTGAGGGACAGGGATTTTCAGATACGCAGTATTTT. The complete variable domain, with remaining parts taken from reference TRBV28 and TRBJ2-3, reads DVKVTQSSRYLVKRTGEKVFLECVQDMDHENMFWYRQDPGLGLRLIYFSYDVKMKEKGDIPEGYSVSREKKERFSLILESASTNQTSMYLCASSEGQGFSDTQYFGPGTRLTVL.

This clonotype was detected ten times or more. The chain is built from TRBV5-1 and TRBJ2-2; 8 bases align to TRBD1. CDR3 length equals 16 residues. J gave up 5 bases and V 0 bases, and 6 bases lay outside the gene matches. Germline assignment: CDR1 SGHRS and CDR2 YFSETQ. Written as DNA, the CDR3 is TGCGCCAGCAGCTTGGTTGGGACAGGTTTAACCGGGGAGCTGTTTTTT. It yields the protein CASSLVGTGLTGELFF.

This CDR3 is CASSVVLSGTAAYEQYF. The CDR3 DNA follows: TGTGCCAGCAGCGTCGTCCTATCCGGGACGGCGGCCTACGAGCAGTACTTC. V gene TRBV6-1 combines with J gene TRBJ2-7; D tentatively reads TRBD1 or TRBD2 (5 bases each). CDR1 and CDR2 (germline): MNHNS, SASEGT. The CDR3 is 17 amino acids. V was trimmed by 6 bases and J by 2 bases, leaving 23 bases between them.

Ten or more counts support this clonotype. The V and J genes are TRBV5-1 and TRBJ1-1; D is possibly TRBD1 (6 bases). The V end lost 2 bases, the J end lost 0 bases, and 14 bases lay between the germline ends. From germline, CDR1 is SGHRS and CDR2 YFSETQ. The CDR3 has 16 residues. The CDR3 DNA reads as TGCGCCAGCAGCTTAGCCTCCGGACAGTTGAACACTGAAGCTTTCTTT. This translates into CASSLASGQLNTEAFF.

This clonotype was recorded at least ten times. The V call is TRBV15, the J call TRBJ2-2; TRBD1 aligns across 7 bases. Trimming took 0 bases from V and 5 from J; bases not matched to a gene: 3. The CDR3 sequence is 15 residues long. Germline V gene lookup returns CDR1 LNHNV and CDR2 YYDKDF (reference sequence). CDR3 sequence reads: CATSREEQGTGELFF. CDR3 nucleotides: TGTGCCACCAGCAGAGAAGAACAGGGGACCGGGGAGCTGTTTTTT. Combining the CDR3 with reference TRBV15 and TRBJ2-2 gives the whole variable domain DAMVIQNPRYQVTQFGKPVTLSCSQTLNHNVMYWYQQKSSQAPKLLFHYYDKDFNNEADTPDNFQSRRPNTSFCFLDIRSPGLGDTAMYLCATSREEQGTGELFFGEGSRLTVL.

Ten or more counts support this clonotype. This chain links TRBV12-3 or TRBV12-4 with TRBJ1-5, with 8 nucleotides matching TRBD1. V lost 3 bases, J lost 6 bases, and 10 bases stayed unmatched. CDR3 length: 16 amino acids. The DNA for the CDR3 is TGTGCCAGCAGTTTCAGGGGGGGACAGGCCGTTCAGCCCCAGCATTTT. Residues: CASSFRGGQAVQPQHF.

This clonotype was counted at least ten times. V is TRBV6-6 and J is TRBJ1-6, with a possible D match to TRBD1 (6 bases). Per germline, CDR1 MNHNY and CDR2 SVGAGI (reference sequence). This CDR3 has 14 residues. With 4 bases removed from V and 5 bases from J, the gap between germline ends came to 9 bases. The CDR3 DNA sequence: TGTGCCAGCAGTTCGGCAGGGGATAATTCACCCCTCCACTTT. This codes for CASSSAGDNSPLHF.

This clonotype was detected many times. This sequence joins TRBV19 and TRBJ2-4, with D possibly matching TRBD2 (5 bases). Germline V CDR1 and CDR2: LNHDA, SQIVND (reference sequence). This CDR3 region has 11 residues. Deletions cut 7 bases from V and 9 bases from J, with 10 bases between. The CDR3 region is CASTDRGIQYF. In DNA, the CDR3 is TGTGCCAGTACCGATCGGGGCATTCAGTACTTC.

This clonotype showed up many times. The rearrangement links TRBV5-1 to TRBJ2-1, with 8 bases aligning to TRBD2. V was pared by 0 bases and J by 9 bases, with 8 bases of the junction left unmatched. The V gene's germline CDR1 is SGHRS and CDR2 YFSETQ. The CDR3 length is 15 residues. The CDR3 DNA reads TGCGCCAGCAGCTTGGGACACGCGGGGGGCGGTGAGCAGTTCTTC. It encodes CASSLGHAGGGEQFF.

This clonotype was seen many times. This rearrangement joins TRBV6-5 to TRBJ1-1; no definite D call. Germline V gene sequence: CDR1 MNHEY, CDR2 SVGAGI. Trimming removed 2 bases at V and 1 base at J, with 8 bases between. There are 14 residues in the CDR3. In DNA form, the CDR3 reads TGTGCCAGCAGTTACGGACTGAGGAACACTGAAGCTTTCTTT. Its protein is CASSYGLRNTEAFF.

This clonotype came up many times. The V gene is TRBV6-1, the J gene TRBJ2-5; TRBD1 might be the D (7 bases). V was trimmed by 7 bases and J by 2 bases, leaving 11 bases between them. Germline CDR1 and CDR2: MNHNS and SASEGT. This CDR3 contains 13 residues. The CDR3 nucleotides read TGTGCCAGCACGCAGGGGGGTCAAGAGACCCAGTACTTC. Encoded protein: CASTQGGQETQYF.